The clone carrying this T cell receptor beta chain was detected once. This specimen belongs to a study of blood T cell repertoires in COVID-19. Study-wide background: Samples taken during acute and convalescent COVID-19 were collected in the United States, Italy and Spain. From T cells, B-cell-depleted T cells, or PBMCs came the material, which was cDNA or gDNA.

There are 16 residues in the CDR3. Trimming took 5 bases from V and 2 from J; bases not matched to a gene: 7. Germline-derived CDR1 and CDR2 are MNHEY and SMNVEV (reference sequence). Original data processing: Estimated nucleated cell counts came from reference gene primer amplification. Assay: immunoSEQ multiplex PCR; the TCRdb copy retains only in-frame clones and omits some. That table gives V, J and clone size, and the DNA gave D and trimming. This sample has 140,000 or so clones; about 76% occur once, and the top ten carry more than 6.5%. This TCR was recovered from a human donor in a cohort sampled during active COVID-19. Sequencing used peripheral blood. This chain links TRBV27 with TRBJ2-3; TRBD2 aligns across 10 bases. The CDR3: CASSILAGLITDTQYF. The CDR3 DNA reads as TGTGCCAGCAGTATACTAGCGGGGCTCATCACAGATACGCAGTATTTT.